This T cell receptor beta chain was documented in a study of cytomegalovirus exposure and HLA in healthy donors (TCRdb year 2017). As for the study more broadly: According to an earlier analysis of a few hundred of the donors, 150 million to 200 million T cells yielded 95 million to 140 million unique TCR beta sequences and about 300 Gb of sequence data. About 310 gigabases of sequencing data and approximately 80 million unique TCR sequences were included in an early release covering around 650 HLA-typed donors. Of the 350 to 450 genotyped donors, over 80% were placed in the genetic ancestry cluster associated with self-reported Caucasian donors. The study aimed to test whether cataloging public T cell receptors could reveal signatures of past pathogen exposure. Using immunosequencing, the study profiled T cell repertoires from around 670 subjects and related those repertoires to cytomegalovirus serostatus. Besides the first cohort of 500 to 700 subjects, a separate validation cohort made up of 120 different subjects was used. To predict cytomegalovirus infection status, the study combined high-throughput TCR immunosequencing, statistical association of individual TCRs with disease status, and machine learning. A later analysis re-examined previously published TCR beta repertoires from about 700 donors and added high-resolution HLA genotyping to investigate patterns of TCR occurrence. Rather than drawing on any new phenotypic data, the later analysis identified candidate immune exposures from TCR beta sequences and the way those sequences occurred across donors. An earlier analysis of 500 to 750 of the donors applied high-throughput TCR beta sequencing to assess whether each TCR beta V gene segment acted as functional or pseudogenic. Donor age, sex, ethnicity and CMV serostatus were collected together with the repertoire data. A later genetic analysis used genome-wide SNP genotypes for 398 of the 666 donors, treating that subset as a discovery cohort. Every repertoire in the discovery cohort had been generated on one and the same sequencing platform. HLA typing included class I and class II loci at four-digit resolution. Typing coverage differed by locus: A, B, C, DRB1 and DQB1 were typed in roughly 620-630 donors, DQA1 in 522, DPA1 in some 600, and DPB1 in around 440. Roughly five DR-DQ haplotypes were handled as single units for association and clustering, since linkage in the cohort was strong. Among approximately 370 genotyped donors of the cohort, an average of around 240,000 unique TCR beta nucleotide sequences was sequenced per donor, of which approximately 19% were non-productive.

The protocol used for the library was the immunoSEQ multiplex PCR assay. For the multiplex PCR, a mixture combining 60 forward primers for TCR Vbeta segments and 13 reverse primers for TCR Jbeta segments was used. The CDR3 region of rearranged TCR beta genes was amplified from genomic DNA with a multiplex PCR assay. On the Illumina HiSeq System, the amplified TCR beta libraries were sequenced as 87-base-pair reads. In the original analysis: Across the 600 to 700 repertoires, a later analysis counted some 81 million unique TCR beta chains, 8.5 million to 12 million of which were shared by at least two donors. Raw reads were error-corrected and collapsed into unique sequences with a nearest-neighbor algorithm that merged closely related sequences to remove PCR and sequencing errors. CDR3 sequences were aligned to IMGT reference sequences to assign V, D and J gene segments. Each retained sequence needed at least a six-nucleotide match to both a V gene segment and a J gene segment. Rearrangements were called productive when the CDR3 lacked stop codons and stayed in frame with V and J; all others were non-productive. CDR3 was defined by IMGT convention, running from the second conserved V-encoded cysteine to the conserved J-encoded phenylalanine. Sequences without an unambiguous match to a single V gene segment were excluded from the earlier analysis of a few hundred of the donors. An earlier analysis of several hundred of the donors classified V segments as functional when productive rearrangements were above 56.7% and as segregating when the standard deviation between donors was above 5%. A statistical classification framework was built for diagnosing cytomegalovirus status from the catalog of TCR beta chain sequences. V and J gene assignment, in a later analysis, came from comparing TCR nucleotide sequences with IMGT/GENE-DB human TR gene sequences. A later analysis assigned CDR3 sequences and most-parsimonious VDJ recombination scenarios with the TCRdist pipeline. In a later analysis, every TCR beta chain was defined by the combination of its CDR3 amino acid sequence and its V-gene family, and reads without a unique V-gene family were dropped. In a later analysis, 450 to 600 highly shared, low-generation-probability nucleotide sequences were removed to address suspected cross-contamination and a sequencing artifact. In a later analysis, a clonal expansion index was calculated for each public chain from normalized within-repertoire ranks of inferred template counts. In a later analysis, generation probabilities were computed using a VDJ recombination model fitted to out-of-frame rearrangements, and the results were checked against IGoR. A later analysis scored TCR-TCR, TCR-HLA and TCR-CMV co-occurrence with hypergeometric tests, applying a repertoire-size bias correction to TCR pairs. In a later analysis, false discovery rates were estimated by permuting HLA or CMV assignments 20 times. In a later analysis, co-occurring TCRs were grouped with DBSCAN, and TCRdist sequence similarity was added when clustering was performed within HLA-allele-positive subsets. Repertoires with fewer than 30,000 or more than 120,000 public chains, plus five repertoires with anomalous nucleotide sharing, were excluded from co-occurrence clustering. TCRdb took over this immuneACCESS table, retaining in-frame rearrangements with V and J assigned. Such tables are incomplete; in checked studies, under half of the missing clones stem from an unresolved V gene, and the remainder is unexplained. V and J calls and clone size are copied from that table; D and trimming were computed from the DNA. A total of under 90,000 clones appear in this sample, about 73% of them only once. The top ten constitute roughly 10% of the sample.

Remarks on this clone: The antigen this receptor binds is unknown. No per-base quality is available; no much larger clone lies one base away.

From the cysteine up to the phenylalanine, the CDR3 has a length of 13 residues. Left in the record is the CDR3 DNA by itself, 39 bases read in frame from the first base. Ends trimmed: V by 10 bases, J by 3 bases; bases unmatched to a gene: 3. Based on the germline V gene, the CDR1 and CDR2 sequences are ENHRY and SYGVKD. The cohort was made up of roughly 670 healthy bone marrow donors. All cohort members were sampled while nominally healthy, although unrecorded immune exposures were likely present. The donor tested CMV seropositive and was one of the 289 seropositive cohort members. A peripheral blood sample was provided by each donor, and peripheral blood mononuclear cells were used for TCR beta sequencing. The Qiagen DNeasy Blood Extraction Kit was used to extract genomic DNA from the blood cell samples. Points the paper makes about the study in general: Sequencing depth was assumed to be roughly uniform across donors in the presence/absence analyses, though that assumption may not hold. A group of highly shared sequence variants was considered likely to be a technical artifact of the sequencing pipeline. Linkage disequilibrium might explain the correlated functional status among segregating V segments, but an unknown experimental factor could not be excluded. In a later analysis, HLA-associated TCR beta chains were found to be more clonally expanded and to have lower generation probabilities than equally common non-associated chains. Because HLA typing was missing for some donors at each locus, association tests included only the typed subset. The authors suggested that the approach could potentially be generalized to other disease states and immunological phenotypes. In a later genetic analysis, a missense DCLRE1C variant was associated with V-gene and J-gene trimming of TCR beta chains, and the association was replicated in an independent cohort. Broadly in line with IMGT annotations, most TCR beta V segments showed up in productive rearrangements about 87% or about 30% of the time in an earlier analysis of several hundred of the donors. Most TCR sequences were seen in very few donors, while some public TCRs were found in many individuals. A few of the identified cytomegalovirus-associated TCR beta chains were confirmed in vitro to be specific for cytomegalovirus antigens. A later analysis found that most CMV-associated TCR beta chains appeared HLA-restricted, with HLA associations seemingly driven largely by CMV exposure. In a later genetic analysis, fewer N-insertions in productive TCRs were reported among donors in an Asian-associated ancestry cluster than the approximately 670-donor mean. In a later analysis, TCR association rates were found to vary across HLA loci, with the most associated TCRs seen for DRB1 alleles and the fewest for HLA-C alleles. The classifier was reported to diagnose cytomegalovirus status with high specificity and sensitivity in both the original and validation cohorts. A total of roughly 160 TCR beta chains were listed by the study as associated with cytomegalovirus. The cohort was sequenced for TCR beta chains only, and without alpha or paired-chain data the features that could be detected were limited. Immune exposure information for the cohort was limited to CMV serostatus. Some IMGT-functional V segments, including TRBV6-2 and TRBV6-3, could not be told apart with the 87-base-pair reads, so those segments were excluded. A further reported finding was that TCR beta sequences accurately predicted the HLA-A and HLA-B alleles for most subjects in the first cohort. Because counts were too low, seventeen rarely observed V segments, including chromosome 9 orphons, were excluded from the earlier analysis of 587 of the donors. When HLA alleles, especially DR and DQ, strongly co-occurred, attributing TCR associations to individual alleles was difficult. Specific HLA alleles were associated with 16,951 TCR beta sequences at a false discovery rate of 0.05 in a later analysis. According to a later analysis, parvovirus B19, influenza, CMV and Epstein-Barr virus appeared linked to several top co-occurrence clusters.

This receptor was obtained from a woman between 50 and 59 years old in good health and CMV-seropositive. The sequencing sample was made of PBMCs. Here the chain combines TRBV10-3 and TRBJ1-6, and TRBD1 matches 7 of the central bases. The DNA sequence follows: TGTGCCAAGGGGGACAGCTATAATTCACCCCTCCACTTT. Its product reads: CAKGDSYNSPLHF.